A single sample is the source of the 26 T cell receptor beta chains below, sequenced in a study of T-cell memory formation after mild COVID-19. MiXCR was run by TCRdb on the 5' RACE reads, yielding one entry per CDR3 protein. The profile shows 540,000 or so distinct CDR3 sequences, roughly 22% of them singletons. Material: PBMCs or a T cell subset sorted from them (not recorded which). The receptors were sampled from an adult woman who had mild COVID-19 (a few samples of this study predate the infection). Cell type and time point are not known.

The CDR3 is CASSPPSSEAFF. The DNA of the CDR3 is TGTGCCAGCTCACCACCATCGTCCGAAGCTTTCTTT. The chain links TRBV18 to TRBJ1-1; D unresolved. The V gene lost 0 bases and the J gene lost 8 bases, with 7 bases spanning the gap. Germline-derived CDR1 and CDR2 are KGHSH and LQKENI. The CDR3 length is 12 residues.

This clonotype was observed a few times. Sequence at one end of the junction differs from germline and may be a read error. The V and J genes are TRBV7-6 and TRBJ2-7; D gene uncertain. Germline V gives CDR1 SGHVS, CDR2 FNYEAQ. This CDR3 has 8 residues. The CDR3 loop is CASSSYPF. In DNA, the CDR3 is TGTGCCAGCAGCTCCTATCCCTTC.

Ten or more counts support this clonotype. The chain uses TRBV4-2 and TRBJ2-3; D could derive from TRBD1 or TRBD2 (5 bases each). Deletions cut 1 base from V and 4 bases from J, with 12 bases between. This CDR3 has 15 residues. The germline V gene has CDR1 LGHNA and CDR2 YNFKEQ. The CDR3 region is CASSQGGAGADTQYF. DNA for the CDR3: TGTGCCAGCAGCCAAGGAGGGGCCGGGGCAGATACGCAGTATTTT.

This chain joins TRBV5-4 and TRBJ1-1; D is unresolved. The V gene's germline CDR1 is SGHNT and CDR2 YYREEE (reference sequence). The germline V and J ends were trimmed by 0 bases and 6 bases, with 15 bases remaining between them. The CDR3 is 15 residues long. CDR3 amino acids: CASSLGAGKVAEAFF. The CDR3 region has the DNA TGTGCCAGCAGCTTGGGGGCGGGGAAGGTCGCTGAAGCTTTCTTT.

The V gene is TRBV11-3, the J gene TRBJ2-1; D gene uncertain. CDR3 length: 13 residues. V was trimmed by 7 bases and J by 8 bases, leaving 15 bases between them. Germline CDR1 SGHNT, CDR2 YENEEA. The CDR3 loop is CASTPSLGDEQFF. The CDR3 nucleotides are TGTGCCAGCACCCCCAGCCTAGGCGATGAGCAGTTCTTC.

This clonotype was seen a handful of times. The chain combines TRBV12-3 or TRBV12-4 with TRBJ2-1, with unresolved D. V shed 1 base and J shed 8 bases, with 6 bases lying between them. The CDR3 covers 12 residues. CDR3 residues: CASSLGWDEQFF. The CDR3 nucleotides are TGTGCCAGCAGTTTAGGGTGGGATGAGCAGTTCTTC.

This clonotype came up a few times. The chain carries TRBV6-1 and TRBJ2-1; either TRBD1 or TRBD2 may supply D (6 bases each). Germline V gene lookup returns CDR1 MNHNS and CDR2 SASEGT. Trimming took off 4 bases at V and 5 bases at J, with 12 bases between the two ends. This CDR3 has 14 residues. Here the CDR3 DNA reads TGTGCCAGCAGTGTAACGGGGGCCGACAATGAGCAGTTCTTC. Translation gives CASSVTGADNEQFF.

This clonotype was detected a few times. The chain has TRBV4-2 and TRBJ1-1; no reliable D call. CDR1 and CDR2 (germline): LGHNA, YNFKEQ. Trimming removed 0 bases from V and 0 bases from J, with 11 bases in between. This CDR3 contains 16 residues. The CDR3 nucleotides read TGTGCCAGCAGCCAAGATTTGGGCAGATTGAACACTGAAGCTTTCTTT. Amino acids: CASSQDLGRLNTEAFF.

The chain combines TRBV20-1 with TRBJ2-5, with 8 bases lining up with TRBD2. The CDR3 sequence is 15 residues long. Trimming took 6 bases from V and 5 from J; bases not matched to a gene: 14. In germline, CDR1 is DFQATT, CDR2 SNEGSKA (reference sequence). The CDR3 is CSALAGYGAGETQYF. For the CDR3, the DNA is TGCAGTGCGCTAGCGGGCTACGGGGCCGGTGAGACCCAGTACTTC.

This clonotype has just a few counts. CDR3 DNA: TGTGCCAGCAGCCGACGGGACGGTCTCACCGGGGAGCTGTTTTTT. Translation gives CASSRRDGLTGELFF. This chain links TRBV7-8 with TRBJ2-2, with D perhaps matching TRBD1 or TRBD2 (5 bases each). Trimming pared 5 bases from V and 4 bases from J, leaving 14 bases between. The germline gives CDR1 SGHVS, CDR2 FQNEAQ. The CDR3 consists of 15 residues.

The V gene is TRBV29-1, the J gene TRBJ2-1; D gene ambiguous. The germline V gene encodes CDR1 SQVTM and CDR2 ANQGSEA. V lost 1 base, J lost 8 bases, and 12 bases lay in between. The CDR3 sequence is 13 residues long. The CDR3 loop reads CSVEGAIWDEQFF. Here the CDR3 DNA reads TGCAGCGTTGAAGGAGCGATTTGGGATGAGCAGTTCTTC.

The chain joins TRBV5-4 to TRBJ2-3; D gene unclear. V was cut by 6 bases and J by 3 bases, with 8 bases left in between. CDR1 and CDR2 (germline): SGHNT, YYREEE (reference sequence). CDR3 length: 12 amino acids. CDR3 region: CASNAPTDTQYF. DNA for the CDR3: TGTGCCAGCAACGCGCCAACAGATACGCAGTATTTT.

The V and J genes are TRBV20-1 and TRBJ2-2; D call uncertain. Germline V CDR1 and CDR2: DFQATT, SNEGSKA (reference sequence). V was trimmed by 0 bases and J by 0 bases, leaving 11 bases between them. The CDR3 is 16 amino acids. The CDR3 loop reads CSARDSPPTNTGELFF. The CDR3 region has the DNA TGCAGTGCTAGAGATTCCCCCCCAACGAACACCGGGGAGCTGTTTTTT.

The table lists this clonotype with a few counts. The chain joins TRBV4-1 to TRBJ2-5, with TRBD2 matching over 11 bases. V dropped 3 bases and J dropped 5; count of bases not matched to a gene: 5. The CDR3 runs 15 residues. Germline V lookup: CDR1 MGHRA, CDR2 YSYEKL. The CDR3 loop reads CASSHPSGGSETQYF. The CDR3 DNA sequence: TGCGCCAGCAGCCACCCTAGCGGGGGGAGCGAGACCCAGTACTTC.

This clonotype was observed many times. This rearrangement joins TRBV7-9 to TRBJ2-1; D is possibly TRBD2 (5 bases). Germline CDR1 is SEHNR and CDR2 is FQNEAQ (reference sequence). The CDR3 has 14 amino acids. V shed 5 bases and J shed 0 bases, with 8 bases lying between them. This chain's CDR3 is CASSPGLSYNEQFF. The CDR3 nucleotides read TGTGCCAGCAGCCCCGGACTCTCCTACAATGAGCAGTTCTTC.

The chain links TRBV6-1 to TRBJ2-1, with 10 positions matching TRBD2. CDR1 MNHNS and CDR2 SASEGT come from the germline V gene. The V and J ends lost 5 bases and 8 bases, in that order; junction bases with no gene match: 6. This CDR3 region has 14 residues. The CDR3 region has the DNA TGTGCCAGCAGTCGGCTAGCGGGAGACTATGAGCAGTTCTTC. It specifies CASSRLAGDYEQFF.

The sample holds a few counts of this clonotype. V is TRBV10-3 and J is TRBJ1-2, with D maybe TRBD1 (5 bases). This CDR3 is built from 12 residues. With 1 base removed from V and 8 bases from J, the gap between germline ends came to 8 bases. Germline V CDR1 and CDR2: ENHRY, SYGVKD. The CDR3 DNA is TGTGCCATCAGTGAGTTTGGGGACGGCTACACCTTC. Translated: CAISEFGDGYTF.

V gene TRBV7-2 combines with J gene TRBJ1-5; TRBD1 aligns across 7 bases. The CDR3 length is 12 residues. Germline loops: CDR1 SGHTA, CDR2 FQGNSA. Trimming took 3 bases from V and 12 from J; bases not matched to a gene: 5. The DNA for the CDR3 is TGTGCCAGCAGCTTTATAGACAGGGTCCAGCATTTT. It is translated as CASSFIDRVQHF.

This clonotype was counted many times. The chain is built from TRBV5-1 and TRBJ2-1, with D perhaps matching TRBD1 or TRBD2 (6 bases each). Trimming removed 2 bases from V and 2 bases from J, with 14 bases in between. CDR1 and CDR2 from the germline V gene are SGHRS and YFSETQ. The CDR3 has 16 amino acids. This CDR3 is CASSLGGLRTYNEQFF. The CDR3 nucleotides read TGCGCCAGCAGCTTAGGGGGGCTTAGAACCTACAATGAGCAGTTCTTC.

In this sample, this clonotype turned up a few times. CDR3 loop: CASSAIQETQYF. The CDR3 DNA sequence: TGTGCCAGCTCAGCTATCCAAGAGACCCAGTACTTC. This chain connects TRBV18 to TRBJ2-5; no reliable D call. The germline V and J ends were trimmed by 5 bases and 1 base, with 5 bases remaining between them. Germline CDR1 reads KGHSH; CDR2 reads LQKENI. The CDR3 totals 12 residues.

The V and J genes are TRBV4-1 and TRBJ2-1, with D perhaps TRBD2 (5 bases). The V end was cut by 3 bases, the J end by 5 bases, with 14 bases between. Germline assignment: CDR1 MGHRA and CDR2 YSYEKL. The CDR3 sequence is 15 residues long. CDR3 in DNA: TGCGCCAGCAGCCATGTAATCCGGGGTCACAATGAGCAGTTCTTC. Translating it yields CASSHVIRGHNEQFF.

At least ten counts were recorded for this clonotype. The V gene is TRBV12-3 or TRBV12-4, the J gene TRBJ2-5; TRBD1 agrees at 9 bases. V shed 6 bases, J shed 1 base, and the junction held 3 bases outside the gene matches. This CDR3 is 14 amino acids long. DNA for the CDR3: TGTGCCAGCAGATGGGGACAGGGCCAAGAGACCCAGTACTTC. This encodes CASRWGQGQETQYF.

The chain links TRBV5-5 to TRBJ1-2; D remains ambiguous. The length of the CDR3 is 15 residues. The V gene lost 2 bases and the J gene lost 7 bases, with 18 bases spanning the gap. Germline V gene sequence: CDR1 SGHKS, CDR2 YYEKEE (reference sequence). CDR3 coding DNA: TGTGCCAGCAGCTTAGGCCCAGACACCCTGCGTGGCTACACCTTC. As protein: CASSLGPDTLRGYTF.

The V gene is TRBV29-1, the J gene TRBJ2-1; 14 bases map to TRBD2. The V gene end was trimmed by 0 bases and the J gene end by 7 bases; junction bases not matched to a gene: 5. This CDR3 has 16 amino acids. Per the germline V gene, CDR1 is SQVTM and CDR2 is ANQGSEA. CDR3 protein: CSVEDFGTSGRNEQFF. CDR3 nucleotides: TGCAGCGTTGAAGATTTTGGGACTAGCGGGAGAAATGAGCAGTTCTTC.

This clonotype was recorded a few times. The V and J genes are TRBV12-3 or TRBV12-4 and TRBJ2-5; TRBD2 aligns across 10 bases. The V gene end was trimmed by 3 bases and the J gene end by 4 bases; junction bases not matched to a gene: 11. The CDR3 is 17 residues long. DNA for the CDR3: TGTGCCAGCAGTTTCAGGAGCGGGGGGGCCAGGGGAGAGACCCAGTACTTC. This translates into CASSFRSGGARGETQYF.

The chain is built from TRBV7-2 and TRBJ2-4, with 9 bases lining up with TRBD2. This CDR3 comprises 12 residues. V was clipped by 5 bases and J by 14 bases; unmatched bases: 7. The germline gives CDR1 SGHTA, CDR2 FQGNSA. The CDR3 DNA reads as TGTGCCAGCAGCATAGAGCGGGAGGTCGAGTACTTC. Protein: CASSIEREVEYF.